This T cell receptor beta chain was sequenced in a study of T cell responses to AZD1222 COVID-19 vaccine. Trimming removed 8 bases at V and 4 bases at J, with 15 bases between. Germline loops: CDR1 LGHDT, CDR2 YNNKEL (reference sequence). The length of the CDR3 is 13 residues. Generated by immunoSEQ multiplex PCR, the TCRdb table keeps only in-frame clones and is missing some. The sample contains around 80,000 clones, around nine tenths of which appear only once. The input for sequencing was peripheral blood, taken on day 0 of AZD1222 vaccination. This sequence joins TRBV3-1 (or the pseudogene TRBV3-2) and TRBJ2-7; perhaps TRBD1 as D (6 bases). This TCR was recovered from an adult in good health. The CDR3 DNA sequence: TGTGCCAGCTCGAAAGAAGGGGGATACGAGCAGTACTTC. Protein: CASSKEGGYEQYF.